The subject of this entry is one TCR beta chain. Each donor was a healthy Caucasian individual from Russia, aged 6 to 90. This entry comes from a study of blood T cells in healthy people across ages. Germline V CDR1 and CDR2: SGDLS, YYNGEE. After removal of 5 bases from V and 8 bases from J, the junction contained 7 bases not matched to a gene. The CDR3 spans 13 residues. Through a sample-barcoded 5' primer and a J-beta primer mix, a second PCR was run for 7 to 11 cycles. TCRdb passed the 5' RACE reads through MiXCR, listing each CDR3 protein once. There are hundreds of thousands of distinct CDR3 sequences in the sample; 58% occur only once, and 30% to 40% lies in the top ten.

The sample taken for sequencing was blood. The chain couples TRBV9 to TRBJ1-2, with TRBD1 matching 9 bases. This receptor was obtained from a man in his sixties in good health. The CDR3 DNA reads as TGTGCCAGCAGTACGGGACAGGGCGGCGGCTACACCTTC. Residues: CASSTGQGGGYTF.